This record concerns one T cell receptor (beta chain) sequence. The data were taken from a study of blood T cell repertoires in COVID-19. As for the study in general: Samples representing acute and convalescent COVID-19 were sourced from the United States, Italy and Spain.

Authors' methods: Amplified reference gene primers provided the basis for estimating nucleated cell counts. TCRdb keeps only in-frame clones here, not all; method: immunoSEQ multiplex PCR. V, J and clone size are taken as reported in that table, and D and trimming were inferred from the DNA itself. The table records 310,000 or so clones, roughly nine tenths of them present only once. The CDR3 covers 14 residues. Germline values: CDR1 SGHRS, CDR2 YFSETQ. V lost 4 bases, J lost 0 bases, and 3 bases stayed unmatched. The material sequenced was peripheral blood. This TCR derives from a man aged 18 to 29 who had recovered from COVID-19. The chain combines TRBV5-1 with TRBJ2-7, with 8 bases matching TRBD1. CDR3 nucleotide sequence: TGCGCCAGCAGCACACAGGGGGGCTCCTACGAGCAGTACTTC. Encoded protein: CASSTQGGSYEQYF.